This T cell receptor beta chain was captured in a study of PD-L1 blockade in urothelial cancer. Study as a whole: About 85% of the 29 patients were men whose urothelial cancer was bladder-origin. Among blood samples, the median T cell count was some 140,000.

As for time point: peripheral blood 6 weeks after treatment start. The CDR3 is 16 amino acids. Looked up from germline, CDR1 is MNHNY and CDR2 is SVGAGI (reference sequence). Trimming at V came to 3 bases and at J to 5 bases, leaving 9 bases not matched to a gene. Sequencing was performed with immunoSEQ multiplex PCR; in TCRdb, only in-frame clones are kept and a portion is missing. The sample includes more than 90,000 clones, roughly 85% of them seen just once. This clonotype was obtained from a man aged 70 or older with urothelial cancer. The chain is built from TRBV6-6 and TRBJ1-4, with 7 bases lining up with TRBD1. Sequencing was performed on PBMCs, taken around atezolizumab (anti-PD-L1) treatment. The DNA of the CDR3 is TGTGCCAGCAGTTATTATACCGGGACAGAAAATGAAAAACTGTTTTTT. This encodes CASSYYTGTENEKLFF.